The 14 T cell receptor beta chains below all came from one sample that was sequenced in a study of beta chain features in type 1 diabetes. Expressed TCRB transcripts were sequenced after all isolated RNA was converted to cDNA. Measured with immunoSEQ multiplex PCR; TCRdb has only the in-frame clones, and not every one. The top ten hold over 0.4% of the sample, which has under 150,000 clones, about 44% seen once. The sample comprised Tregs from blood. Receptors were obtained from a man younger than 35 in good health.

The chain carries TRBV12-1 and TRBJ1-5; TRBD1, the table's D call, was not compared with the DNA. TRBV12-1 is reported as a pseudogene. The CDR3 has 16 amino acids. The CDR3 coding sequence is TGTGCCAGCAGCTTCACCGGGACAGGGGTGATCCAGCCCCAGCATTTT. This codes for CASSFTGTGVIQPQHF.

This clone came up a few times. V usage is TRBV10-3 and J usage is TRBJ1-1; 12 bases agree with TRBD1. Trimming removed 6 bases from V and 9 bases from J; junction bases left unmatched: 2. CDR1 and CDR2 (germline): ENHRY, SYGVKD. CDR3 length equals 12 residues. The chain's CDR3 is CAIRRDRGQAFF. DNA for the CDR3: TGTGCCATCAGGAGGGACAGGGGGCAAGCTTTCTTT.

This clone occurred a few times. This sequence joins TRBV7-9 and TRBJ2-3; 14 nucleotides agree with TRBD2. CDR1 and CDR2 (germline): SEHNR, FQNEAQ (reference sequence). The CDR3 length is 17 residues. The junction had 9 bases not matched to a gene; V was cut back by 4 bases and J by 6 bases. DNA for the CDR3: TGTGCCAGCAGCTCCGCATTGACTAGCGGGAGGGCTGATACGCAGTATTTT. Its translation: CASSSALTSGRADTQYF.

This rearrangement joins TRBV5-4 to TRBJ1-1; D unresolved. The V gene lost 2 bases and the J gene lost 5 bases, with 10 bases spanning the gap. CDR1 is SGHNT and CDR2 is YYREEE in the germline V gene (reference sequence). This CDR3 has 13 residues. The CDR3 region has the DNA TGTGCCAGCAGCTTTTCTGGGCTGACTGAAGCTTTCTTT. It codes for CASSFSGLTEAFF.

V usage is TRBV4-3 and J usage is TRBJ2-7; 11 bases match TRBD1. CDR1 and CDR2 from the germline V gene are LGHNA and YSLEER. The CDR3 consists of 13 residues. V was clipped by 6 bases and J by 3 bases; unmatched bases: 1. The CDR3 sequence: CASRGTGGYEQYF. The CDR3 region has the DNA TGCGCCAGCAGGGGGACAGGGGGCTACGAGCAGTACTTC.

The V gene is TRBV30, the J gene TRBJ2-3; D unresolved. Germline V gene data show CDR1 as GTSNPN and CDR2 as SVGIG (reference sequence). Between the trimmed V and J ends, which lost 1 base and 4 bases, there was a span of 9 bases. The CDR3 covers 13 residues. The CDR3 sequence is CAWSGSVADTQYF. The CDR3 coding sequence is TGTGCCTGGAGTGGCTCGGTAGCAGATACGCAGTATTTT.

This clone was recorded once. The same CDR3 is also encoded by other DNA sequences in this sample. The chain uses TRBV5-1 and TRBJ2-1; maybe TRBD2 (5 bases). The CDR3 covers 14 residues. The germline V gene encodes CDR1 SGHRS and CDR2 YFSETQ. The V end lost 7 bases, the J end lost 2 bases, and 13 bases lay between the germline ends. The DNA for the CDR3 is TGCGCCAGCTGTTTTCTAGCCGCCTACAATGAGCAGTTCTTC. This sequence encodes CASCFLAAYNEQFF.

The chain combines TRBV27 with TRBJ1-6, with D tentatively TRBD1 (5 bases). Germline values: CDR1 MNHEY, CDR2 SMNVEV (reference sequence). V was trimmed by 7 bases and J by 4 bases, leaving 17 bases between them. There are 16 residues in the CDR3. The CDR3 sequence: CASTFQGALYNSPLHF. Here the CDR3 DNA reads TGTGCCAGCACCTTCCAAGGGGCTTTGTATAATTCACCCCTCCACTTT.

The CDR3, as DNA: TGTGCCAGCCTCGTCACTAGCGCAACCTACGAGCAGTACTTC. This sequence encodes CASLVTSATYEQYF. This chain links TRBV6-1 with TRBJ2-7; 7 bases fit TRBD2. The CDR3 runs to 14 residues. V lost 8 bases, J lost 2 bases, and 9 bases stayed unmatched. The germline V gene has CDR1 MNHNS and CDR2 SASEGT.

This clone appeared a few times. The gene calls are TRBV6-1 and TRBJ2-7, with TRBD1 matching 7 bases. The germline CDR1 and CDR2 sequences are MNHNS and SASEGT. The CDR3 sequence is 14 residues long. The V and J ends lost 6 bases and 2 bases, in that order; junction bases with no gene match: 7. CDR3: CASRWGTETYEQYF. DNA for the CDR3: TGTGCCAGCAGATGGGGGACAGAAACCTACGAGCAGTACTTC.

This sequence joins TRBV5-1 and TRBJ2-7, with D perhaps TRBD2 (5 bases). The V gene's germline CDR1 is SGHRS and CDR2 YFSETQ. The CDR3 is 15 amino acids. Trimming took off 4 bases at V and 1 base at J, with 15 bases between the two ends. The CDR3: CASSPRGDWSYEQYF. The CDR3 nucleotides read TGCGCCAGCAGCCCCCGGGGTGACTGGTCCTACGAGCAGTACTTC.

The rearrangement links TRBV7-3 to TRBJ2-7; 8 bases align to TRBD2. Unmatched junction bases numbered 3, after V lost 2 bases and J lost 3 bases. Germline V gene data show CDR1 as SGHTA and CDR2 as FQGTGA. This CDR3 is built from 14 residues. The CDR3 sequence is CASSLASGSYEQYF. For the CDR3, the DNA is TGTGCCAGCAGCTTAGCAAGCGGGAGCTACGAGCAGTACTTC.

The chain links TRBV14 to TRBJ2-2, with D maybe TRBD1 (6 bases). Germline V gene data show CDR1 as SGHDN and CDR2 as FVKESK. This CDR3 comprises 14 residues. Trimming cost V 5 bases and J 6 bases, with 13 bases left between them. The CDR3 loop reads CASSDTGFAGELFF. For the CDR3, the DNA is TGTGCCAGCAGCGATACAGGGTTCGCCGGGGAGCTGTTTTTT.

V and J are TRBV15 and TRBJ2-7, with 7 bases matching TRBD2. CDR1 is LNHNV and CDR2 is YYDKDF in the germline V gene (reference sequence). The CDR3 sequence is 15 residues long. Trimming removed 3 bases from V and 1 base from J; junction bases left unmatched: 6. CDR3 in DNA: TGTGCCACCAGCAGGACGGCGGGAGAGTCCTACGAGCAGTACTTC. It is translated as CATSRTAGESYEQYF.